The next 18 T cell receptor beta chains were all read from a single sample in a study of T cells in Graves' hyperthyroidism and ophthalmopathy. RNA transcripts served as the template for amplifying TCR beta CDR3 regions. RT-PCR in the first round (using the HTBI primer set) targeted the TCR CDR3. Using its own MiXCR run on the multiplex PCR reads, TCRdb lists one record per CDR3 protein. The sample has some 350,000 distinct CDR3 sequences, approximately 19% seen once. Material for sequencing was blood. The receptors come from a woman in her late teens or twenties with Graves' hyperthyroidism.

CDR3 region: CASIPREGRGYTF. In nucleotides, the CDR3 is TGTGCCAGCATTCCCCGGGAGGGCCGAGGCTACACCTTC. The rearrangement uses TRBV7-9 and TRBJ1-2; D is undetermined. Trimming shortened V by 7 bases and J by 8 bases, and 17 bases separated the two germline ends. This CDR3 is built from 13 residues. Germline loops: CDR1 SEHNR, CDR2 FQNEAQ (reference sequence). Drawing the rest from reference TRBV7-9 and TRBJ1-2, the complete variable domain is DTGVSQNPRHKITKRGQNVTFRCDPISEHNRLYWYRQTLGQGPEFLTYFQNEAQLEKSRLLSDRFSAERPKGSFSTLEIQRTEQGDSAMYLCASIPREGRGYTFGSGTRLTVV.

This clonotype was seen at least ten times. The genes are TRBV27 and TRBJ1-1, with D possibly TRBD1 on 5 matching bases. Germline V lookup: CDR1 MNHEY, CDR2 SMNVEV (reference sequence). This CDR3 region has 15 residues. The V end was cut by 5 bases, the J end by 3 bases, with 16 bases between. The CDR3 DNA reads as TGTGCCAGCAGTCCGACAGCGGATGGACACACTGAAGCTTTCTTT. Protein: CASSPTADGHTEAFF.

The sample holds many counts of this clonotype. The chain is built from TRBV28 and TRBJ2-7, with D maybe TRBD1 (5 bases). Germline CDR1 reads MDHEN; CDR2 reads SYDVKM. The CDR3 extends over 15 amino acids. V was cut by 4 bases and J by 4 bases, with 17 bases left in between. CDR3 bases: TGTGCCAGCAGTTCTCCGGTGGACACACTTTACGAGCAGTACTTC. Protein sequence: CASSSPVDTLYEQYF.

The table lists this clonotype with many counts. The chain carries TRBV11-3 and TRBJ2-7; D is uncertain. The V and J ends lost 0 bases and 1 base respectively, with 4 bases between them. Looked up from germline, CDR1 is SGHNT and CDR2 is YENEEA. The CDR3 consists of 13 residues. This CDR3 is CASSLEGSYEQYF. As DNA, the CDR3 is TGTGCCAGCAGCTTAGAAGGGTCCTACGAGCAGTACTTC.

The rearrangement uses TRBV20-1 and TRBJ1-1; the D is unclear. V was pared by 0 bases and J by 1 base, with 12 bases between. CDR3 length: 15 residues. Germline V gene sequence: CDR1 DFQATT, CDR2 SNEGSKA (reference sequence). This CDR3 is CSARDRGSANTEAFF. CDR3 DNA sequence: TGCAGTGCTAGAGATCGAGGCAGCGCGAACACTGAAGCTTTCTTT.

The rearrangement uses TRBV2 and TRBJ2-7; 9 bases fit TRBD2. The CDR3 sequence is 15 residues long. J was trimmed by 3 bases and V by 5 bases; bases with no gene match: 8. CDR1 is SNHLY, CDR2 FYNNEI, per germline. This CDR3 reads CASSRLAEVLYEQYF. The CDR3 coding sequence is TGTGCCAGCAGTAGACTAGCGGAAGTCCTCTACGAGCAGTACTTC.

This clonotype was recorded at least ten times. The gene calls are TRBV2 and TRBJ2-7, with D possibly being TRBD1 or TRBD2 (5 bases each). Between the trimmed V and J ends, which lost 6 bases and 1 base, there was a span of 13 bases. The CDR3 length is 14 residues. Germline CDR1 reads SNHLY; CDR2 reads FYNNEI. Written as DNA, the CDR3 is TGTGCCAGCAGACGGGACCAGAGGTCCTACGAGCAGTACTTC. It yields the protein CASRRDQRSYEQYF.

This clonotype was observed many times. The chain carries TRBV5-1 and TRBJ2-7, with unresolved D. The CDR3 runs to 15 residues. From germline, CDR1 is SGHRS and CDR2 YFSETQ. Trimming pared 4 bases from V and 3 bases from J, leaving 17 bases between. DNA of the CDR3: TGCGCCAGCAGCCAGTATCCAGAACCGATCTACGAGCAGTACTTC. Translation: CASSQYPEPIYEQYF.

Many counts were recorded for this clonotype. The rearrangement links TRBV9 to TRBJ1-2; D not certain. The CDR3 is 15 amino acids. Trimming took off 0 bases at V and 4 bases at J, with 13 bases between the two ends. Germline V gene data show CDR1 as SGDLS and CDR2 as YYNGEE. The DNA for the CDR3 is TGTGCCAGCAGCGTAGGGGCAGGAAAAACCTATGGCTACACCTTC. Translating it yields CASSVGAGKTYGYTF.

This clonotype was detected many times. The J gene is TRBJ2-7, the V gene TRBV20-1; TRBD1 is a possible D gene (6 bases). Trimming cost V 5 bases and J 4 bases, with 15 bases left between them. CDR1 DFQATT and CDR2 SNEGSKA come from the germline V gene (reference sequence). The CDR3 is made up of 13 amino acids. The CDR3 loop reads CSAQGQGRYEQYF. DNA of the CDR3: TGCAGTGCTCAGGGCCAGGGGCGATACGAGCAGTACTTC.

The sample holds many counts of this clonotype. This sequence joins TRBV6-1 and TRBJ1-2; D is perhaps TRBD1 (5 bases). Germline lookup yields CDR1 MNHNS and CDR2 SASEGT. Trimming took 6 bases from V and 1 from J, leaving 9 bases between them. CDR3 length: 13 amino acids. Here the CDR3 reads CASRGGFNYGYTF. For the CDR3, the DNA is TGTGCCAGCAGGGGGGGGTTTAACTATGGCTACACCTTC.

CDR3 DNA: TGTGCCAGCTCACCAGGATTCCCCAGGGGTACTGAAGCTTTCTTT. It encodes CASSPGFPRGTEAFF. The V and J genes are TRBV18 and TRBJ1-1; a possible D gene is TRBD1 (6 bases). The CDR3 has 15 amino acids. Germline V gene lookup returns CDR1 KGHSH and CDR2 LQKENI. V was pared by 2 bases and J by 5 bases, with 15 bases between.

This clonotype was observed at least ten times. This chain links TRBV7-2 with TRBJ1-3; D perhaps matches TRBD1 (5 bases). Trimming pared 1 base from V and 3 bases from J, leaving 10 bases between. This CDR3 has 15 amino acids. Germline V lookup: CDR1 SGHTA, CDR2 FQGNSA. The CDR3 nucleotides are TGTGCCAGCAGCTTAGGTCGACAGAGTGGAAACACCATATATTTT. Translation gives CASSLGRQSGNTIYF.

This clonotype was recorded at least ten times. The chain links TRBV28 to TRBJ1-1; no clear D. The CDR3 is made up of 13 amino acids. The V and J ends lost 5 bases and 1 base respectively, with 8 bases between them. In germline, CDR1 is MDHEN, CDR2 SYDVKM. The CDR3 protein is CASSISWNTEAFF. The CDR3 coding sequence is TGTGCCAGCAGTATTTCTTGGAACACTGAAGCTTTCTTT.

This clonotype was counted many times. At one end, the junction sequence differs from germline, possibly due to a read error. This chain uses TRBV29-1 with TRBJ1-1, with D tentatively TRBD1 (6 bases). Per the germline V gene, CDR1 is SQVTM and CDR2 is ANQGSEA. The CDR3 totals 14 residues. The CDR3 reads CSVGWGRRNTKAFF. CDR3 coding DNA: TGCAGCGTTGGGTGGGGGCGGAGAAACACTAAAGCTTTCTTT.

As concerns this clonotype: A much larger clone lies a single base off, so this may be a read error. The chain couples TRBV9 to TRBJ2-7, with TRBD1 matching 7 bases. The length of the CDR3 is 15 residues. V gave up 0 bases and J gave up 7 bases; unmatched junction bases: 10. Germline V gives CDR1 SGDLS, CDR2 YYNGEE. The CDR3 reads CASSVGGQWAREQYF. The CDR3 coding sequence is TGTGCCAGCAGCGTAGGGGGACAGTGGGCTAGGGAGCAGTACTTC.

This clonotype was seen many times. The rearrangement joins TRBV28 to TRBJ1-5, with 9 bases lining up with TRBD1. This CDR3 has 15 amino acids. CDR1 is MDHEN and CDR2 is SYDVKM in the germline V gene. Trimming took 2 bases from V and 5 from J; bases not matched to a gene: 4. For the CDR3, the DNA is TGTGCCAGCAGTTTAGGGGGACAGGGAGATCAGCCCCAGCATTTT. This sequence encodes CASSLGGQGDQPQHF. The entire variable domain, with the rest obtained from reference TRBV28 and TRBJ1-5, is as follows: DVKVTQSSRYLVKRTGEKVFLECVQDMDHENMFWYRQDPGLGLRLIYFSYDVKMKEKGDIPEGYSVSREKKERFSLILESASTNQTSMYLCASSLGGQGDQPQHFGDGTRLSIL.

The rearrangement uses TRBV15 and TRBJ1-1; possibly TRBD1 for D (5 bases). The CDR3 spans 15 residues. The germline V and J ends were trimmed by 1 base and 3 bases, with 12 bases remaining between them. CDR1 is LNHNV, CDR2 YYDKDF, per germline (reference sequence). CDR3 loop: CATSRGGALDTEAFF. CDR3 coding DNA: TGTGCCACCAGCAGAGGAGGGGCTTTGGACACTGAAGCTTTCTTT. Supplemented by reference TRBV15 and TRBJ1-1, the full variable domain reads DAMVIQNPRYQVTQFGKPVTLSCSQTLNHNVMYWYQQKSSQAPKLLFHYYDKDFNNEADTPDNFQSRRPNTSFCFLDIRSPGLGDTAMYLCATSRGGALDTEAFFGQGTRLTVV.